Listed below are T cell receptor beta chains from one sample, sequenced in a study of T cells in Graves' hyperthyroidism and ophthalmopathy. TCRdb ran MiXCR on the multiplex PCR reads and lists one entry per CDR3 protein. Among 45,000 or so distinct CDR3 sequences listed, approximately 50% were seen once. The sample consisted of peripheral blood or thyroid tissue (not recorded which). These receptors were taken from a woman between 45 and 65 years old with Graves' hyperthyroidism. The CDR3 runs from the conserved cysteine through the conserved F or W.

J gene	V gene	CDR3 protein
TRBJ1-1	TRBV7-9	CASSDINTEAFF
TRBJ2-7	TRBV28	CASSPSYQDHEQYF
TRBJ2-7	TRBV25-1	CASSRGQPIYEQYF
TRBJ2-7	TRBV19	CASSPGQTEQYF
TRBJ1-5	TRBV24-1	CATSDAGGSNQPQHF
TRBJ2-7	TRBV4-3	CASSQLTGTESYEQYF
TRBJ2-7	TRBV5-6	CASMMRGKLYEQYF
TRBJ2-2	TRBV6-2/TRBV6-3	CASRRPGTGGTGELFF
TRBJ1-5	TRBV5-5	CASSLRVGQPQHF
TRBJ1-1	TRBV14	CASSYDVGWNTEAFF
TRBJ2-5	TRBV6-2/TRBV6-3	CASSRSSGSRTQYF
TRBJ1-2	TRBV3-1	CASSHLSNGYTF
TRBJ1-2	TRBV29-1	CSVVGGSNGYTF
TRBJ1-6	TRBV19	CASSMKPPSSYNSPLHF
TRBJ2-3	TRBV20-1	CSAWDRGIDTQYF
TRBJ2-2	TRBV15	CATSRGGTGELFF
TRBJ2-5	TRBV20-1	CSAMTSGRAETRYF
TRBJ1-2	TRBV6-5	CASSYSGATGRYGYTF
TRBJ2-1	TRBV11-2	CASSTTGYEQFF
TRBJ2-7	TRBV20-1	CSVQTSGSWEQYF
TRBJ1-5	TRBV28	CASSRAGKWNQPQHF
TRBJ1-5	TRBV7-9	CASSHRGRNYEHF
TRBJ1-2	TRBV20-1	CSSRGRQLAYGYTF
TRBJ1-2	TRBV14	CASSLGKERYYTF
TRBJ1-4	TRBV7-9	CASSSGTGKEKLFF
TRBJ1-3	TRBV7-6	CASSLEPGGSGNTIYF
TRBJ2-7	TRBV29-1	CSVDPGLAGRYEQYF
TRBJ2-7	TRBV29-1	CSVGTGTSGIYEQYF
TRBJ1-2	TRBV7-9	CASSQDGGVSGYTF
TRBJ2-7	TRBV10-2	CASGQGTYEQYF
TRBJ1-2	TRBV29-1	CSARSGQGAFTF
TRBJ1-5	TRBV29-1	CGVGGSNQPQHF
TRBJ1-1	TRBV10-3	CAISARVGIEAFF
TRBJ2-7	TRBV2	CASSEDPRSEQYF
TRBJ2-5	TRBV12-3/TRBV12-4	CASSGQVPGETQYF
TRBJ2-7	TRBV28	CASSLYGWGLAGETYEQYF
TRBJ2-5	TRBV6-5	CASSFGLAGGPPGGF
TRBJ2-3	TRBV4-1	CASSRVPGDTQYF